This is a list of T cell receptor beta chains from one sample in a study of T cell responses to AZD1222 COVID-19 vaccine. The protocol was immunoSEQ multiplex PCR, while the TCRdb copy is restricted to in-frame clones and leaves out a portion. The profile covers some 85,000 clones, with roughly nine tenths appearing a single time and about 7.5% taken by the ten largest. The source was peripheral blood, collected on day 0 of AZD1222 vaccination. These receptors all come from an adult in good health. Each CDR3 is given with its conserved first and last residue. The D gene is left open where the match is weak. Only part of the rows carry a size: once, few, many, or a class if the clone is expanded.

abundance,v_gene,d_gene,j_gene,CDR3nt,CDR3aa
.,TRBV29-1,.,TRBJ2-3,TGCAGCGGGAGGCGGAGCACAGATACGCAGTATTTT,CSGRRSTDTQYF
once,TRBV3-1/TRBV3-2,TRBD2,TRBJ2-7,TGTGCCAGCAGCCACGGGACTAGCGGGGTTGACAGCTCCTACGAGCAGTACTTC,CASSHGTSGVDSSYEQYF
.,TRBV19,.,TRBJ1-1,TGTGCCAGTAGTACAAGGAATTTGGGCACTGAAGCTTTCTTT,CASSTRNLGTEAFF
.,TRBV9,.,TRBJ1-2,TGTGCCAGCAGCGTACTTCCGGGTCCAGGGGATGGCTACACCTTC,CASSVLPGPGDGYTF
.,TRBV7-2,TRBD1,TRBJ1-1,TGTGCCAGCAGCTACAGGGGCGTGAAGGACACTGAAGCTTTCTTT,CASSYRGVKDTEAFF
.,TRBV9,.,TRBJ1-1,TGTGCCAGCAGCGTAGATACGAACACTGAAGCTTTCTTT,CASSVDTNTEAFF
once,TRBV13,TRBD2,TRBJ2-7,TGTGCCAGCAGCTTACGGACTAGCGGCCCCTACGAGCAGTACTTC,CASSLRTSGPYEQYF
.,TRBV3-1/TRBV3-2,TRBD1,TRBJ1-6,TGTGCCAGCAGCCGGGGGACGACAGGGGGCATATCACCCCTCCACTTT,CASSRGTTGGISPLHF
.,TRBV10-1,.,TRBJ2-2,TGCGCCAGCAGTGATTGTCGGGGTGCCGGGGAGCTGTTTTTT,CASSDCRGAGELFF
.,TRBV7-2,.,TRBJ2-1,TGTGCCAGCGGAAAAGGGGGGGTCTCCTACAATGAGCAGTTCTTC,CASGKGGVSYNEQFF
once,TRBV30,.,TRBJ1-1,TGTGCCTGGACCCGTAGGGTGAACACTGAAGCTTTCTTT,CAWTRRVNTEAFF
.,TRBV4-1,.,TRBJ2-5,TGCGCCAGCAGCCAAGATCAGGGACTGGGGACCCAGTACTTC,CASSQDQGLGTQYF
.,TRBV18,.,TRBJ1-4,TGTGCCAGCTCACCAACACAGGATAATGAAAAACTGTTTTTT,CASSPTQDNEKLFF
.,TRBV4-2,TRBD1,TRBJ1-2,TGTGCCAGCAGCCACCTTCCGGGACAGAGGAACTATGGCTACACCTTC,CASSHLPGQRNYGYTF
.,TRBV27,.,TRBJ1-1,TGTGCCAGCTACGGGTTAGGGGGACCCTTAACGAACACTGAAGCTTTCTTT,CASYGLGGPLTNTEAFF
.,TRBV11-1,TRBD1,TRBJ2-7,TGTGCCAGCAGCTTAGGAGGACAGGGGATCGGCGAGCAGTACTTC,CASSLGGQGIGEQYF
.,TRBV24-1,TRBD2,TRBJ2-3,TGTGCCACCGAAGGGCGGGAGGGCACAGATACGCAGTATTTT,CATEGREGTDTQYF
.,TRBV23-1,TRBD1,TRBJ1-2,TGCGCCAGCGGAGGATCAGGGGGTGACTATGGCTACACCTTC,CASGGSGGDYGYTF
.,TRBV5-4,.,TRBJ2-7,TGTGCCAGCAGCACTCCGGGACCGCAGTACGAGCAGTACTTC,CASSTPGPQYEQYF
.,TRBV28,TRBD1,TRBJ1-1,TGTGCCAGCAGTCTACTTAGGACAGGGAGCACTGAAGCTTTCTTT,CASSLLRTGSTEAFF
.,TRBV6-5,.,TRBJ1-3,TGTGCCAGCAGTACCGATGCTGGAAACACCATATATTTT,CASSTDAGNTIYF
.,TRBV7-3,.,TRBJ1-1,TGTGCCAGCGAAAACACTGAAGCTTTCTTT,CASENTEAFF
.,TRBV5-4,TRBD2,TRBJ2-7,TGTGCCAGCAGCCCCGGGGGGGGCGGCTCCTACGAGCAGTACTTC,CASSPGGGGSYEQYF
.,TRBV6-5,.,TRBJ1-6,TGTGCCAGCAGTTACGGAAATCAGGGGACACCCCTCCACTTT,CASSYGNQGTPLHF
.,TRBV10-3,.,TRBJ1-5,TGTGCCATCAGTGGGACAGATGATCAGCCCCAGCATTTT,CAISGTDDQPQHF
.,TRBV7-2,TRBD1,TRBJ1-6,TGTGCCAGCAGGGGACAGACGGGTAATTCACCCCTCCACTTT,CASRGQTGNSPLHF
.,TRBV10-1,.,TRBJ2-4,TGCGCCAGCAGTGGTAACATTCAGTACTTC,CASSGNIQYF
.,TRBV29-1,.,TRBJ1-1,TGCAGCGTTGATGGGGGCGCGGTCACTGAAGCTTTCTTT,CSVDGGAVTEAFF
.,TRBV28,TRBD1,TRBJ1-5,TGTGCCAGCAGACCACAGGGGGATCAGCCCCAGCATTTT,CASRPQGDQPQHF
.,TRBV28,TRBD2,TRBJ2-3,TGTGCCAGCAGTGCCCCCAGGGCGGGAGGTAAAGATACGCAGTATTTT,CASSAPRAGGKDTQYF
.,TRBV7-2,.,TRBJ1-2,TGTGCCAGCAGCTCCTACCAGTCTCAGGCTCTTTATGGCTACACCTTC,CASSSYQSQALYGYTF
.,TRBV6-4,.,TRBJ1-1,TGTGCCAGCAGTCCCGGTTGGTCGAACACTGAAGCTTTCTTT,CASSPGWSNTEAFF
once,TRBV30,TRBD2,TRBJ2-7,TGTGCCCGGTCGGGGGGGTACTCCTACGAGCAGTACTTC,CARSGGYSYEQYF
.,TRBV6-5,.,TRBJ1-1,TGTGCCAGCAGGGGGGTGACTGAAGCTTTCTTT,CASRGVTEAFF
.,TRBV13,TRBD1,TRBJ2-2,TGTGCCAGCAGCTTGAGCACAGGGGCGAACACCGGGGAGCTGTTTTTT,CASSLSTGANTGELFF
.,TRBV6-2/TRBV6-3,TRBD2,TRBJ2-5,TGTGCCAGCAGTGAGACTAGCGGGGGGTCCCGCAAGTACTTC,CASSETSGGSRKYF
once,TRBV5-6,.,TRBJ2-1,TGTGCCAGCACCTCAGGGGGGTACAATGAGCAGTTCTTC,CASTSGGYNEQFF
.,TRBV27,.,TRBJ2-1,TGTGCCAGCAGTTTACGCCCCTCCCCTTGGAATGAGCAGTTCTTC,CASSLRPSPWNEQFF
.,TRBV3-1/TRBV3-2,.,TRBJ1-3,TGTGCCAGCAGCCAGGGCTTCTCTGGAAACACCATATATTTT,CASSQGFSGNTIYF
.,TRBV19,.,TRBJ1-1,TGTGCCAGTAGTGGCCGACCCCGCCGGGCTTTCTTT,CASSGRPRRAFF
.,TRBV6-2/TRBV6-3,.,TRBJ1-5,TGTGCCAGCAGTTGGAGCCCCGGAGGAAATCAGCCCCAGCATTTT,CASSWSPGGNQPQHF
.,TRBV2,TRBD1,TRBJ1-4,TGTGCCAGCAGGGATACAGGGGCTTCAACTAATGAAAAACTGTTTTTT,CASRDTGASTNEKLFF
.,TRBV20-1,.,TRBJ1-6,TGCAGTGCTTCCGCGAATTCACCCCTCCACTTT,CSASANSPLHF